This T cell receptor (beta chain) was found in a study of early T cells in non-severe SARS-CoV-2 infection. This clonotype was recorded many times. This CDR3 has 12 amino acids. The ends were cut back, 1 base at V and 5 bases at J, with 5 bases in the middle. Germline CDR1 SGHTA, CDR2 FQGNSA. MiXCR, run by TCRdb on the 5' RACE reads, gives a single entry per CDR3 protein. The data hold approximately 52,000 distinct CDR3 sequences, with around 8% observed a single time. The TCR comes from an adult who was a healthcare worker with PCR-confirmed SARS-CoV-2 infection or an uninfected control (not recorded which). This chain joins TRBV7-2 and TRBJ2-5; D uncertain. The sample consisted of whole blood. Here the CDR3 reads CASSLVGETQYF. The CDR3 DNA reads TGTGCCAGCAGCTTAGTCGGGGAGACCCAGTACTTC.